These 15 T cell receptor beta chains share one sample of origin, sequenced in a study of patients and donors after allogeneic stem cell transplantation (dated by TCRdb to about 2020). Receptor amplification or capture employed RT-PCR. The data were produced on a NextSeq 550. Through fastp at Q25 and MiXCR, TCRdb rebuilt clones from the public reads, retaining in-frame beta chains. Every CDR3 protein is listed once, alongside the most common genes and DNA of its rows. The table for this sample lists roughly 190,000 distinct CDR3 sequences; 35% to 50% of them were counted only once. The ten largest account for 25% to 35% of the sample. The sample comprised blood, either unsorted or a sorted T cell fraction (not recorded which). The receptors shown here come from a human donor who was either an allogeneic HSCT recipient or a stem cell or donor lymphocyte infusion donor (not recorded which). It is not recorded whose cells these are; they may come from a transplant donor.

This clonotype was found a few times. The rearrangement joins TRBV9 to TRBJ1-1; 7 nucleotides align to TRBD1. The ends lost 5 bases at V and 7 bases at J; junction bases unmatched: 8. Per germline, CDR1 SGDLS and CDR2 YYNGEE. This CDR3 is 13 amino acids long. CDR3 in DNA: TGTGCCAGCAGTGGGACAGCGCAAGGTGAAGCTTTCTTT. Translating it yields CASSGTAQGEAFF.

The rearrangement uses TRBV20-1 and TRBJ2-3, with TRBD2 matching 7 bases. CDR1 is DFQATT and CDR2 is SNEGSKA in the germline V gene (reference sequence). V lost 5 bases to trimming and J lost 4 bases; unmatched junction nucleotides: 12. This CDR3 is built from 15 residues. CDR3 sequence: CSAVLLREIADTQYF. The CDR3 coding sequence is TGCAGTGCTGTTCTGTTGCGGGAGATCGCAGATACGCAGTATTTT.

The chain is built from TRBV5-1 and TRBJ2-1; 9 nucleotides match TRBD2. Germline trimming cut 5 bases from V and 0 bases from J; bases unmatched to any gene: 6. This CDR3 is 16 amino acids long. The germline V gene has CDR1 SGHRS and CDR2 YFSETQ. CDR3 sequence (DNA): TGCGCCAGCAGGCAGGCGGGAGGGAGCTCCTACAATGAGCAGTTCTTC. Translation: CASRQAGGSSYNEQFF.

The V call is TRBV28, the J call TRBJ1-5, with D tentatively TRBD1 (6 bases). From germline, CDR1 is MDHEN and CDR2 SYDVKM. V was pared by 0 bases and J by 4 bases, with 10 bases between. The CDR3 loop spans 15 amino acids. The CDR3 DNA is TGTGCCAGCAGTTTATGGGGGGCGCGAAATCAGCCCCAGCATTTT. It encodes CASSLWGARNQPQHF.

The chain couples TRBV7-9 to TRBJ2-7, with D maybe TRBD1 (5 bases). CDR3 length equals 16 residues. CDR1 is SEHNR, CDR2 FQNEAQ, per germline (reference sequence). The V end lost 0 bases, the J end lost 2 bases, and 14 bases lay between the germline ends. The CDR3 region is CASSLALGEWTYEQYF. The CDR3 nucleotides read TGTGCCAGCAGCTTAGCGTTAGGGGAATGGACCTACGAGCAGTACTTC.

The gene calls are TRBV9 and TRBJ2-1, with 14 bases that match TRBD2. The CDR3 consists of 17 residues. With V trimmed by 3 bases and J by 4 bases, 6 bases remained unmatched. The germline V gene has CDR1 SGDLS and CDR2 YYNGEE. CDR3 sequence reads: CASSAGLAGGTYNEQFF. For the CDR3, the DNA is TGTGCCAGCAGCGCCGGACTAGCGGGAGGTACATACAATGAGCAGTTCTTC.

J is TRBJ2-7 and V is TRBV7-9; D unclear. V was pared by 4 bases and J by 8 bases, with 15 bases between. CDR3 size: 13 residues. CDR1 and CDR2 (germline): SEHNR, FQNEAQ (reference sequence). CDR3 DNA: TGTGCCAGCAGCTGGAGCACTGCCGACAAGCAGTACTTC. Translation gives CASSWSTADKQYF.

This chain links TRBV5-6 with TRBJ2-7; TRBD2 is a possible D gene (5 bases). V was trimmed by 0 bases and J by 2 bases, leaving 9 bases between them. In germline, CDR1 is SGHDT, CDR2 YYEEEE. The CDR3 consists of 14 residues. CDR3 loop: CASSLVSAAYEQYF. CDR3 nucleotides: TGTGCCAGCAGCTTGGTTTCAGCGGCCTACGAGCAGTACTTC.

This clonotype was observed a single time. The V and J genes are TRBV29-1 and TRBJ2-3; no clear D gene. V lost 1 base and J lost 7, with 15 bases in between. Germline CDR1 reads SQVTM; CDR2 reads ANQGSEA. The CDR3 runs to 14 residues. CDR3 in amino acids: CSVEALSGPNTQYF. The CDR3 DNA reads as TGCAGCGTTGAAGCGCTTTCTGGGCCCAATACGCAGTATTTT.

The gene calls are TRBV2 and TRBJ2-4; D perhaps matches TRBD2 (5 bases). CDR1 SNHLY and CDR2 FYNNEI come from the germline V gene. V was pared by 2 bases and J by 2 bases, with 19 bases between. The length of the CDR3 is 18 residues. This CDR3 is CASSELYWETGTKNIQYF. DNA of the CDR3: TGTGCCAGCAGTGAACTTTATTGGGAGACGGGGACCAAAAACATTCAGTACTTC.

J is TRBJ1-1 and V is TRBV28, with 10 bases that match TRBD1. The length of the CDR3 is 14 residues. V gave up 5 bases and J gave up 8 bases; unmatched junction bases: 8. Germline V gene data show CDR1 as MDHEN and CDR2 as SYDVKM. The CDR3 DNA follows: TGTGCCAGCAGTGGTCCCGGGACAGGGGCCGAAGCTTTCTTT. Residues: CASSGPGTGAEAFF.

J is TRBJ1-1 and V is TRBV18; D not certain. The germline V gene encodes CDR1 KGHSH and CDR2 LQKENI. The CDR3 contains 15 residues. Trimming took 0 bases from V and 2 from J, leaving 10 bases between them. The CDR3 DNA follows: TGTGCCAGCTCACCACCTAGGGTCTCAAACACTGAAGCTTTCTTT. This sequence encodes CASSPPRVSNTEAFF.

The gene calls are TRBV6-5 and TRBJ2-2; D is possibly TRBD2 (5 bases). V dropped 0 bases and J dropped 6 bases, with 14 bases sitting between them. Germline V gene sequence: CDR1 MNHEY, CDR2 SVGAGI. This CDR3 comprises 16 residues. As DNA, the CDR3 is TGTGCCAGCAGTTACTCGACCCCTAGCCCGGCCGGGGAGCTGTTTTTT. This translates into CASSYSTPSPAGELFF.

This clonotype has just one count. V gene TRBV12-3 or TRBV12-4 combines with J gene TRBJ2-2; possibly TRBD1 for D (6 bases). This CDR3 is 13 amino acids long. Trimming shortened V by 6 bases and J by 4 bases, and 9 bases separated the two germline ends. CDR3 DNA sequence: TGTGCCAGCAGCTGGACAGCCACCGGGGAGCTGTTTTTT. Translating it yields CASSWTATGELFF.

V gene TRBV4-1 combines with J gene TRBJ1-1; D gene unclear. In germline, CDR1 is MGHRA, CDR2 YSYEKL. Trimming shortened V by 0 bases and J by 5 bases, and 7 bases separated the two germline ends. CDR3 length equals 13 residues. CDR3 DNA: TGCGCCAGCAGCCAAGAGAACGGGACTGAAGCTTTCTTT. It codes for CASSQENGTEAFF.